This T cell receptor (beta chain) was profiled in a study of T cells in narcolepsy. The study's findings and limits: Autoreactive clonotypes reportedly recurred in blood of same and different patients, not controls.

CDR3 length equals 15 residues. Per germline, CDR1 GTSNPN and CDR2 SVGIG (reference sequence). V shed 5 bases and J shed 3 bases, with 19 bases lying between them. Note on this clone: Antigen: not known.

Clones were sequenced by immunoSEQ multiplex PCR, and TCRdb holds only the in-frame ones, with some missing. Found here are tens of thousands of clones, more than 75% of them singletons; the top ten hold around 0.99%. The chain combines TRBV30 with TRBJ1-1; weak D call: TRBD1 (5 bases). This receptor was taken from a human donor in good health. The sequencing input was memory (CD45RA-) CD4+ T cells from blood. CDR3 sequence (DNA): TGTGCCTGGTCCTTGTGGGGGGGAAAGGACACTGAAGCTTTCTTT. Protein sequence: CAWSLWGGKDTEAFF. The entire variable domain, with the rest obtained from reference TRBV30 and TRBJ1-1, is as follows: SQTIHQWPATLVQPVGSPLSLECTVEGTSNPNLYWYRQAAGRGLQLLFYSVGIGQISSEVPQNLSASRPQDRQFILSSKKLLLSDSGFYLCAWSLWGGKDTEAFFGQGTRLTVV.